This TCR beta chain comes out of a study of cytomegalovirus exposure and HLA in healthy donors. General observations from the study: Reports credit the classifier with highly specific, highly sensitive diagnosis of cytomegalovirus status. TCR beta chains numbering 164 were designated cytomegalovirus-associated.

Turning to this clone: Its antigen is still unknown.

The PCR used 60 Vbeta and 13 Jbeta primers. Here immunoSEQ multiplex PCR was the method, and the copy in TCRdb shows in-frame clones only, minus some. The sample consists of over 85,000 clones, 55% to 80% of them appearing once. J was trimmed by 0 bases and V by 5 bases; bases with no gene match: 6. The germline CDR1 and CDR2 sequences are SGHTA and FQGNSA. This CDR3 region has 15 residues. The receptor was derived from a man between 40 and 49 years old in good health and CMV-seronegative. The chain carries TRBV7-2 and TRBJ2-7; 8 bases are shared with TRBD1. Input material: PBMCs. CDR3 nucleotide sequence: TGTGCCAGCAGCAAGGTGGGGACAGGCTCCTACGAGCAGTACTTC. Translating gives CASSKVGTGSYEQYF.